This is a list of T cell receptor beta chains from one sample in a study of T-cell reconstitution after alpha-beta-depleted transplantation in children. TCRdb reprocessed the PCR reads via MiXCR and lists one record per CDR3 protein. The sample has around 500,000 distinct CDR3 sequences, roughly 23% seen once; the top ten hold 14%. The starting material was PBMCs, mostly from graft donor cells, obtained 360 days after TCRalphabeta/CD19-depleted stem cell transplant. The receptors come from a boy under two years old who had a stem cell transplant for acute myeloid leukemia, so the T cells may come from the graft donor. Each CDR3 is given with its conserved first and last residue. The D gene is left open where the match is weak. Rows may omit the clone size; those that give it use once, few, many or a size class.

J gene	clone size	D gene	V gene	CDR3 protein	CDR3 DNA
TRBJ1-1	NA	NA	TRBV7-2	CASSSERDQEAFF	TGTGCCAGCAGCTCAGAGAGGGACCAAGAAGCTTTCTTT
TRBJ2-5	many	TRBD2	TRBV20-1	CSAWTSRETQYF	TGCAGTGCTTGGACTAGCCGGGAGACCCAGTACTTC
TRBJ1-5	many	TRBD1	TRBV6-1	CASSEGAGTGFQPQHF	TGTGCCAGCAGTGAAGGTGCCGGGACAGGGTTTCAGCCCCAGCATTTT
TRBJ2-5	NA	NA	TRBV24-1	CATSDPDLGSQETQYF	TGTGCCACCAGTGACCCGGACTTGGGGTCACAAGAGACCCAGTACTTC
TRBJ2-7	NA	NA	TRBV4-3	CASSHSLASHEQYF	TGCGCCAGCAGCCACTCCTTGGCCTCCCACGAGCAGTACTTC
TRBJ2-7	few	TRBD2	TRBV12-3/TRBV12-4	CASSLGLAGISYEQYF	TGTGCCAGCAGTCTAGGACTAGCGGGGATCTCCTACGAGCAGTACTTC
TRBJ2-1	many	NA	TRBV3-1	CASSRWASEFNERFF	TGTGCCAGCAGCCGCTGGGCTAGCGAGTTCAATGAGCGGTTCTTC
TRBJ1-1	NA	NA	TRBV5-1	CASSPDQGIDTEAFF	TGCGCCAGCAGCCCGGACCAGGGGATAGACACTGAAGCTTTCTTT
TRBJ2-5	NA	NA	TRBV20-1	CSARPTQETQYF	TGCAGTGCTAGGCCAACACAAGAGACCCAGTACTTC
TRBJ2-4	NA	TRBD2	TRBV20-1	CCASPPSGGPKNIQYF	TGCTGTGCTAGTCCTCCCAGCGGGGGGCCCAAAAACATTCAGTACTTC
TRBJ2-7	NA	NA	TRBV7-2	CASSGPTAGFYEQYF	TGTGCCAGCAGCGGACCCACGGCAGGATTCTACGAGCAGTACTTC
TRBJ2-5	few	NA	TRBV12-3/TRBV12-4	CASRHEQRTQYF	TGTGCCAGCAGACATGAACAACGTACCCAGTACTTC
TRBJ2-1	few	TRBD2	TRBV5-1	CASSVDPSSGAEQFF	TGCGCCAGCAGCGTGGACCCCTCTAGCGGGGCAGAGCAGTTCTTC
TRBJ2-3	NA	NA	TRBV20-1	CSARDRRGDTQYF	TGCAGTGCTAGAGACCGGAGAGGGGATACGCAGTATTTT
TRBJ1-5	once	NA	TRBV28	CASSQGQRRRRDNQPQHF	TGTGCCAGCAGCCAAGGACAGCGTAGACGCCGGGACAATCAGCCCCAGCATTTT
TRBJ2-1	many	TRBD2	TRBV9	CASSVEAGVQFF	TGTGCCAGCAGCGTAGAGGCGGGGGTTCAGTTCTTC
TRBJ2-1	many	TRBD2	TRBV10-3	CAISSPGLAGDNEQFF	TGTGCCATCAGTTCCCCGGGACTAGCGGGGGACAATGAGCAGTTCTTC
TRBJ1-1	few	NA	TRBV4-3	CASSPGRSGTEAFF	TGCGCCAGCAGCCCAGGAAGGTCGGGCACTGAAGCTTTCTTT
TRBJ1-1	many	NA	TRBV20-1	CSAERVNTEAFF	TGCAGTGCTGAACGGGTGAACACTGAAGCTTTCTTT
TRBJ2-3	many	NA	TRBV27	CASSLSPSQVARTDTQYF	TGTGCCAGCAGTTTATCGCCCTCACAGGTAGCGAGGACAGATACGCAGTATTTT
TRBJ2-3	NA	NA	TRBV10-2	CASSEAPSQDTQYF	TGCGCCAGCAGTGAGGCCCCCTCTCAAGATACGCAGTATTTT
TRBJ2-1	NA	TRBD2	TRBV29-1	CSVKRLAGDEQFF	TGCAGCGTGAAGAGACTAGCGGGGGATGAGCAGTTCTTC
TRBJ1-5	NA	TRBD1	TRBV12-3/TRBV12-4	CASSQGARDQPQRF	TGTGCCAGCAGTCAGGGGGCGCGAGATCAGCCCCAGCGTTTT
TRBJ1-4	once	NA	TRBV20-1	CSARVYPAHEKLFF	TGCAGTGCTAGAGTTTACCCGGCGCATGAAAAACTGTTTTTT
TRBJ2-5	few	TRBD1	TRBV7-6	CASSHRGPGETQYF	TGTGCCAGCAGCCACAGGGGGCCTGGGGAGACCCAGTACTTC
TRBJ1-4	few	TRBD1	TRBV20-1	CSAPGTGRQANEKLFF	TGCAGTGCCCCCGGGACAGGGCGTCAAGCTAATGAAAAACTGTTTTTT
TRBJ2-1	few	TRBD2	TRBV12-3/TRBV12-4	CASTATSGAAEQFF	TGTGCCAGCACCGCGACTAGCGGGGCGGCTGAGCAGTTCTTC
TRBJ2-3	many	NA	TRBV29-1	CSVSERPTDTQYF	TGCAGCGTTAGTGAAAGGCCCACAGATACGCAGTATTTT
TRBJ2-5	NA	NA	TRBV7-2	CASSPGRYEETQYF	TGTGCCAGCAGCCCCGGACGGTACGAAGAGACCCAGTACTTC
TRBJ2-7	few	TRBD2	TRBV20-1	CSARESSGGSYEQYF	TGCAGTGCTAGAGAAAGTAGCGGGGGATCCTACGAGCAGTACTTC
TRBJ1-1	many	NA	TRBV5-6	CASSVGYGDTEAFF	TGTGCCAGCAGCGTAGGGTATGGGGACACTGAAGCTTTCTTT
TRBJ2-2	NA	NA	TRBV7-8	CASSLGQRNTGELFF	TGTGCCAGCAGCTTAGGACAGCGGAACACCGGGGAGCTGTTTTTT
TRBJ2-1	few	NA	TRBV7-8	CASSLEPRGSSYNEQFF	TGTGCCAGCAGCTTAGAACCCCGGGGGAGCTCCTACAATGAGCAGTTCTTC
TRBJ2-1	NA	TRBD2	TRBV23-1	CASSQLGLAGGRTIEQFF	TGCGCCAGCAGTCAATTGGGACTAGCGGGGGGAAGGACAATCGAGCAGTTCTTC
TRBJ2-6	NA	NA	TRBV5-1	CASSSQVGAGANVLTF	TGCGCCAGCAGCTCCCAGGTGGGAGCTGGGGCCAACGTCCTGACTTTC
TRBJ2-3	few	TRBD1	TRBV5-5	CASSFRDRAADTQYF	TGTGCCAGCTCCTTCCGGGACAGGGCAGCAGATACGCAGTATTTT
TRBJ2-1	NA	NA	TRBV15	CATSDRFWKQFF	TGTGCCACCAGCGATCGTTTCTGGAAGCAGTTCTTC
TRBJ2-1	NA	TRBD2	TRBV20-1	CSARDWRGADNEQFF	TGCAGTGCTAGAGATTGGCGGGGGGCCGACAATGAGCAGTTCTTC
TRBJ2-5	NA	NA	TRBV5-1	CASSLDVGDGSTQYF	TGCGCCAGCAGCTTGGATGTCGGTGACGGGAGTACCCAGTACTTC
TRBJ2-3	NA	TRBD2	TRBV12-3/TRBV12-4	CASSPGLAGTSDTQYF	TGTGCCAGCAGTCCGGGACTAGCGGGTACATCAGATACGCAGTATTTT
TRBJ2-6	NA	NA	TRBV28	CASSPPGDSGANVLTF	TGTGCCAGCAGTCCTCCGGGGGACTCTGGGGCCAACGTCCTGACTTTC
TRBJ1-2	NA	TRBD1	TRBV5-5	CASSSTGSYYGYTF	TGTGCCAGCAGCTCGACAGGGTCGTACTATGGCTACACCTTC
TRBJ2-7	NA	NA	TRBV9	CASSVGESNYEQYF	TGTGCCAGCAGCGTAGGGGAGTCCAACTACGAGCAGTACTTC
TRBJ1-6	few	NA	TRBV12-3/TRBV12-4	CASSLAYNSPLHF	TGTGCCAGCAGTTTAGCATATAATTCACCCCTCCACTTT
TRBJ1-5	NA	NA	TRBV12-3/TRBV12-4	CASSRGGPQHF	TGTGCCAGCAGCAGGGGTGGGCCCCAGCATTTT
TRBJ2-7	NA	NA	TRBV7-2	CASSPQGGPYEQYF	TGTGCCAGCAGCCCTCAGGGGGGCCCCTACGAGCAGTACTTC
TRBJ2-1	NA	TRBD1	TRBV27	CASSLFWDRDYNEQFF	TGTGCCAGCAGTTTATTCTGGGACAGGGACTACAATGAGCAGTTCTTC
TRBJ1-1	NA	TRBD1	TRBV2	CASSWDRGLAEAFF	TGTGCCAGCAGTTGGGACAGGGGGCTGGCTGAAGCTTTCTTT
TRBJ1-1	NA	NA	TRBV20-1	CSASRSNTEAFF	TGCAGTGCTAGTCGATCGAACACTGAAGCTTTCTTT
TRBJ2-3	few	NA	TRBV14	CASSPRTVTDTQYF	TGTGCCAGCAGCCCTCGGACGGTCACAGATACGCAGTATTTT